The 2 T cell receptor beta chains below all came from one sample that was sequenced in a study of regulatory T cells in long-lasting Graves disease (dated by TCRdb to 2020 to 2023). The sample's time point label, in plain terms: newly diagnosed GD, antithyroid drugs for less than 3 months. For both TCR sequencing and RNA sequencing, RNA was extracted from PBMCs using TRIzol. The library came from multiplex PCR. Sequencing instrument: Illumina HiSeq 4000. CDR3 regions were amplified by Arm-PCR with iRepertoire HTBI primers to construct TCR beta libraries. Starting from the raw public reads, TCRdb applied fastp trimming at Q25, assembled clones with MiXCR and retained in-frame beta chains. CDR3 protein duplicates are merged, each entry listing the most common genes and DNA. Present in this sample are about 420,000 distinct CDR3 sequences, about 17% of which were seen just once. In total, the top ten clones hold 20% to 25% of the sample.

Separately, the same data were catalogued under a study of T cells in Graves' hyperthyroidism and ophthalmopathy.

Specimen: peripheral blood mononuclear cells (PBMCs), collected at new diagnosis, from a patient treated with antithyroid drugs. Receptors were obtained from a woman between 18 and 29 years old with Graves disease. Donor details come from another sample of the same person, matched by shared clones.

J is TRBJ1-6 and V is TRBV19; a weak D match, TRBD1 (5 bases). Trimming removed 6 bases at V and 8 bases at J, with 8 bases between. The CDR3 loop spans 12 amino acids. Germline CDR1 reads LNHDA; CDR2 reads SQIVND (reference sequence). This chain's CDR3 is CASRRDYSPLHF. In DNA form, the CDR3 reads TGTGCCAGTAGGAGGGACTATTCACCCCTCCACTTT.

This clonotype was observed a few times. One end of the junction fails to match germline, which may point to a read error. The CDR3 reads CSARVGIGFIF. CDR3 coding DNA: TGCAGTGCTAGAGTGGGGATTGGGTTTATTTTT. V and J are TRBV20-1 and TRBJ1-1; D is undetermined. Germline CDR1 DFQATT, CDR2 SNEGSKA (reference sequence). The CDR3 is made up of 11 amino acids.